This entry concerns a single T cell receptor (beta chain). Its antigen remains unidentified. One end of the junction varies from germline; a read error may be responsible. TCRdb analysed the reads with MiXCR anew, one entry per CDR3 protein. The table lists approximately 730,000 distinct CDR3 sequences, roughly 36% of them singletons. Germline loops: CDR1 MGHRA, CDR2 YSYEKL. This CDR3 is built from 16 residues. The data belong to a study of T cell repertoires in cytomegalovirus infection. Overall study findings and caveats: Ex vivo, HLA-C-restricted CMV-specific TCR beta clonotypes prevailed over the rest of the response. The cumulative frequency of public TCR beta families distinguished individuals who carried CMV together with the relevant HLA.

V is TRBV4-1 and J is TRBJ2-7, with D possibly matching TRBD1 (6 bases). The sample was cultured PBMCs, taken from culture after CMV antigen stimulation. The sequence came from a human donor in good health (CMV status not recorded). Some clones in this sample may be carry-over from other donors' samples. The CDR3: CASSQQVNRDSYEQYF. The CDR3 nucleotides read TGTGCCAGCAGCCAGCAGGTAAACAGGGACTCCTACGAGCAGTACTTC.